Listed below are T cell receptor beta chains from one sample, sequenced in a study of T cells in Graves' hyperthyroidism and ophthalmopathy. MiXCR, applied by TCRdb to the multiplex PCR reads, yields one record per CDR3 protein. The sample holds about 610,000 distinct CDR3 sequences, approximately 15% seen once. The sequenced sample was blood. All receptors derive from a middle-aged woman with Graves' ophthalmopathy. Each CDR3 is given with its conserved first and last residue. The order of the fields is CDR3 protein, CDR3 length, clone size, D gene, V gene, J gene. The D gene is left open where the match is weak. Rows may omit the clone size; those that give it use once, few, many or a size class.

CDR3aa: CASSFDGSGVGELFF; len: 15; abundance: .; d_gene: .; v_gene: TRBV7-2; j_gene: TRBJ2-2
CDR3aa: CASSSKVEAFF; len: 11; abundance: many; d_gene: .; v_gene: TRBV7-2; j_gene: TRBJ1-1
CDR3aa: CASSLGQGAEGYTF; len: 14; abundance: .; d_gene: TRBD1; v_gene: TRBV7-9; j_gene: TRBJ1-2
CDR3aa: CASSFYAGGGPYEQYF; len: 16; abundance: many; d_gene: .; v_gene: TRBV13; j_gene: TRBJ2-7
CDR3aa: CASTVGENSPLHF; len: 13; abundance: .; d_gene: .; v_gene: TRBV12-3/TRBV12-4; j_gene: TRBJ1-6
CDR3aa: CASSSLSRQGIMDEQYF; len: 17; abundance: many; d_gene: TRBD1; v_gene: TRBV6-5; j_gene: TRBJ2-7
CDR3aa: CASSLSVYTEAFF; len: 13; abundance: many; d_gene: .; v_gene: TRBV7-3; j_gene: TRBJ1-1
CDR3aa: CASSQSLGTGIAEAFF; len: 16; abundance: many; d_gene: .; v_gene: TRBV4-1; j_gene: TRBJ1-1
CDR3aa: CASSSLAGSSYNEQFF; len: 16; abundance: many; d_gene: TRBD2; v_gene: TRBV7-8; j_gene: TRBJ2-1
CDR3aa: CSARESGIRTGELFF; len: 15; abundance: many; d_gene: TRBD2; v_gene: TRBV20-1; j_gene: TRBJ2-2
CDR3aa: CASSYFMREETQYF; len: 14; abundance: many; d_gene: .; v_gene: TRBV6-2/TRBV6-3; j_gene: TRBJ2-5